These 24 T cell receptor beta chains came from one sample sequenced in a study of blood T cell repertoires in COVID-19. Here immunoSEQ multiplex PCR was the method, and the copy in TCRdb shows in-frame clones only, minus some. The sample yields 35,000 to 50,000 clones, about 90% seen once. What was sequenced was peripheral blood. The source is a man over 45 with active COVID-19.

This chain uses TRBV5-6 with TRBJ2-1; TRBD2 matches 8 bases. This CDR3 has 14 amino acids. J lost 6 bases, V lost 1 base, and 3 bases had no gene match. Germline CDR1 and CDR2: SGHDT and YYEEEE. CDR3 residues: CASSLRGGLNEQFF. In DNA, the CDR3 is TGTGCCAGCAGCTTGCGGGGGGGCCTCAATGAGCAGTTCTTC.

The CDR3 is CASSSHKSSYNEQFF. The CDR3 region has the DNA TGTGCCAGCAGCTCACACAAAAGCTCCTACAATGAGCAGTTCTTC. The chain links TRBV7-6 to TRBJ2-1; D is ambiguous. From germline, CDR1 is SGHVS and CDR2 FNYEAQ. This CDR3 has 15 residues. The V gene lost 4 bases and the J gene lost 0 bases, with 10 bases spanning the gap.

J is TRBJ1-1 and V is TRBV5-1; TRBD1 agrees at 7 bases. The CDR3 is 14 residues long. The germline V gene has CDR1 SGHRS and CDR2 YFSETQ. V shed 0 bases and J 3 bases; nucleotides not matched to a gene: 2. CDR3 coding DNA: TGCGCCAGCAGCTTGGAGGGACAGTACACTGAAGCTTTCTTT. Protein: CASSLEGQYTEAFF.

The chain uses TRBV12-5 and TRBJ2-5; 8 bases line up with TRBD1. V shed 5 bases, J shed 4 bases, and the junction held 6 bases outside the gene matches. This CDR3 region has 14 residues. The germline V gene has CDR1 LGHNT and CDR2 FRNRAP. CDR3 nucleotide sequence: TGTGCTAGTGGTGCCGGACAGGGAACAGAGACCCAGTACTTC. Translation: CASGAGQGTETQYF.

The chain's CDR3 is CASSLVASGQETQYF. The CDR3 DNA follows: TGTGCCAGCAGCTTAGTGGCTAGCGGCCAAGAGACCCAGTACTTC. The rearrangement joins TRBV7-2 to TRBJ2-5; TRBD2 agrees at 7 bases. CDR3 length: 15 residues. With 1 base clipped from V and 1 base from J, the junction kept 3 bases outside the gene matches. CDR1 is SGHTA, CDR2 FQGNSA, per germline.

The gene calls are TRBV6-6 and TRBJ1-2; 10 positions agree with TRBD1. This CDR3 spans 13 amino acids. The V and J ends lost 6 bases and 5 bases, in that order; junction bases with no gene match: 3. Germline V lookup: CDR1 MNHNY, CDR2 SVGAGI (reference sequence). The CDR3 loop reads CASRGTGEYGYTF. In nucleotides, the CDR3 is TGTGCCAGCAGGGGGACAGGGGAATATGGCTACACCTTC.

This chain connects TRBV7-9 to TRBJ2-1, with D possibly matching TRBD2 (5 bases). Between the trimmed V and J ends, which lost 5 bases and 7 bases, there was a span of 9 bases. The CDR3 is made up of 12 amino acids. Germline V lookup: CDR1 SEHNR, CDR2 FQNEAQ (reference sequence). CDR3 amino acids: CASSLGVNEQFF. The CDR3 DNA reads TGTGCCAGCAGCCTCGGGGTAAATGAGCAGTTCTTC.

The chain joins TRBV12-3 or TRBV12-4 to TRBJ2-1, with 7 bases identical to TRBD2. V was clipped by 8 bases and J by 8 bases; unmatched bases: 9. The CDR3 runs 13 residues. The CDR3, as DNA: TGTGCCAGCCATCTAGCGGCGGGCCATGAGCAGTTCTTC. Protein sequence: CASHLAAGHEQFF.

This clone was seen a few times. The chain links TRBV19 to TRBJ1-1; no clear D gene. CDR1 LNHDA and CDR2 SQIVND come from the germline V gene (reference sequence). The CDR3 spans 13 residues. The V and J ends lost 6 bases and 1 base respectively, with 9 bases between them. The DNA for the CDR3 is TGTGCCAGTAGCCTGACTTCGAACACTGAAGCTTTCTTT. Its protein is CASSLTSNTEAFF.

This chain joins TRBV19 and TRBJ2-2; the D is unclear. With 5 bases removed from V and 6 bases from J, the gap between germline ends came to 22 bases. Germline lookup yields CDR1 LNHDA and CDR2 SQIVND (reference sequence). The CDR3 runs 17 residues. The chain's CDR3 is CASSSLRPGLVAGELFF. The CDR3 nucleotides read TGTGCCAGTAGTTCCCTACGACCCGGCCTAGTCGCCGGGGAGCTGTTTTTT.

V is TRBV6-4 and J is TRBJ2-6; D is unclear. CDR1 and CDR2 from the germline V gene are MRHNA and SNTAGT. The V and J ends lost 2 bases and 0 bases respectively, with 11 bases between them. CDR3 length: 17 residues. The CDR3 region has the DNA TGTGCCAGCAGTGACACATACACCGACTCTGGGGCCAACGTCCTGACTTTC. It codes for CASSDTYTDSGANVLTF.

This sequence joins TRBV6-5 and TRBJ2-2, with D unclear. The V end lost 6 bases, the J end lost 0 bases, and 8 bases lay between the germline ends. In germline, CDR1 is MNHEY, CDR2 SVGAGI. The CDR3 is made up of 14 amino acids. The CDR3 sequence: CASRAPTNTGELFF. The CDR3 DNA sequence: TGTGCCAGCAGAGCACCAACGAACACCGGGGAGCTGTTTTTT.

This chain connects TRBV7-3 to TRBJ1-1; no clear D. Germline CDR1 SGHTA, CDR2 FQGTGA. This CDR3 has 15 residues. Between the trimmed V and J ends, which lost 2 bases and 3 bases, there was a span of 13 bases. The CDR3 loop reads CASSLRPALDTEAFF. CDR3 DNA sequence: TGTGCCAGCAGCTTACGCCCGGCCCTAGACACTGAAGCTTTCTTT.

This chain links TRBV7-3 with TRBJ1-2; no reliable D call. This CDR3 spans 15 amino acids. The germline V gene has CDR1 SGHTA and CDR2 FQGTGA. Trimming shortened V by 2 bases and J by 7 bases, and 17 bases separated the two germline ends. The CDR3 nucleotides read TGTGCCAGCAGCTTAGATGCGGGCGGCTCGGCTGGCTACACCTTC. Translation gives CASSLDAGGSAGYTF.

This sequence joins TRBV28 and TRBJ2-7; perhaps TRBD2 as D (5 bases). Germline CDR1 and CDR2: MDHEN and SYDVKM. Trimming pared 6 bases from V and 5 bases from J, leaving 8 bases between. The CDR3 is made up of 11 amino acids. In DNA form, the CDR3 reads TGTGCCAGCAGCCCCGGGGACGAGCAGTACTTC. Encoded protein: CASSPGDEQYF.

The chain joins TRBV6-6 to TRBJ2-2; 8 bases line up with TRBD1. The J segment lost 3 bases and the V segment lost 5 bases, leaving 11 bases of the junction unmatched. This CDR3 contains 17 residues. The V gene's germline CDR1 is MNHNY and CDR2 SVGAGI (reference sequence). CDR3 in amino acids: CASSQTGVSSDTGELFF. The CDR3 coding sequence is TGTGCCAGCAGTCAGACAGGGGTTTCTTCGGACACCGGGGAGCTGTTTTTT.

The sample holds a few counts of this clone. The rearrangement uses TRBV19 and TRBJ1-6, with 8 bases aligning to TRBD1. Germline-derived CDR1 and CDR2 are LNHDA and SQIVND (reference sequence). The V gene end was trimmed by 5 bases and the J gene end by 7 bases; junction bases not matched to a gene: 7. The CDR3 is made up of 15 amino acids. CDR3 coding DNA: TGTGCCAGTAGTGTTGGGACAGGTTCCAATTCACCCCTCCACTTT. It is translated as CASSVGTGSNSPLHF.

This chain uses TRBV4-1 with TRBJ1-5; D remains unclear. CDR1 and CDR2 (germline): MGHRA, YSYEKL. The V gene lost 3 bases and the J gene lost 0 bases, with 12 bases spanning the gap. The CDR3 sequence is 16 residues long. The CDR3 DNA sequence: TGCGCCAGCAGCCAGCGGACTGATATTAGCAATCAGCCCCAGCATTTT. It is translated as CASSQRTDISNQPQHF.

This clone appeared a few times. This chain uses TRBV10-3 with TRBJ2-6; D gene uncertain. The CDR3 covers 16 residues. Germline CDR1 is ENHRY and CDR2 is SYGVKD. Trimming removed 10 bases from V and 1 base from J, with 17 bases in between. The CDR3 region has the DNA TGTGCCAGCACCCCCTCAGATGATTCTGGGGCCAACGTCCTGACTTTC. This sequence encodes CASTPSDDSGANVLTF.

The rearrangement uses TRBV6-5 and TRBJ2-1; TRBD1 agrees at 9 bases. The CDR3 loop spans 13 amino acids. With 8 bases clipped from V and 4 bases from J, the junction kept 3 bases outside the gene matches. CDR1 and CDR2 from the germline V gene are MNHEY and SVGAGI. The CDR3 nucleotides are TGTGCCAGCGGGGGACAGGGATACAATGAGCAGTTCTTC. This translates into CASGGQGYNEQFF.

V gene TRBV6-2 or TRBV6-3 combines with J gene TRBJ1-5; no clear D. The V and J ends lost 5 bases and 5 bases respectively, with 16 bases between them. CDR1 MNHEY and CDR2 SVGEGT come from the germline V gene. This CDR3 region has 15 residues. The CDR3 loop reads CASSITSSGYQPQHF. DNA for the CDR3: TGTGCCAGCAGTATAACCTCGTCAGGCTATCAGCCCCAGCATTTT.

The V call is TRBV29-1, the J call TRBJ1-1; D may be TRBD1 (6 bases). The V gene's germline CDR1 is SQVTM and CDR2 ANQGSEA. This CDR3 region has 13 residues. Trimming took off 8 bases at V and 0 bases at J, with 13 bases between the two ends. CDR3 coding DNA: TGCAGCTTTTCGGGACAAATGAACACTGAAGCTTTCTTT. As protein: CSFSGQMNTEAFF.

This clone was recorded only once. The genes are TRBV6-1 and TRBJ1-6; D not certain. Trimming left V 2 bases short and J 5 bases short, with 16 bases between. This CDR3 is built from 17 residues. Germline V gene sequence: CDR1 MNHNS, CDR2 SASEGT. The CDR3 DNA is TGTGCCAGCAGTGAATGGGAGGGCGTAATGCATAATTCACCCCTCCACTTT. Its protein is CASSEWEGVMHNSPLHF.

The rearrangement uses TRBV18 and TRBJ2-7, with 10 bases identical to TRBD1. Trimming removed 0 bases from V and 6 bases from J; junction bases left unmatched: 8. This CDR3 has 16 residues. Germline CDR1 reads KGHSH; CDR2 reads LQKENI. CDR3 loop: CASSPPSIGTGVEQYF. CDR3 nucleotide sequence: TGTGCCAGCTCACCACCCAGCATTGGGACAGGGGTCGAGCAGTACTTC.